A single sample is the source of the 2 T cell receptor beta chains below, sequenced in a study of immune evolution from preneoplasia to lung adenocarcinoma. This table comes from immunoSEQ multiplex PCR, and its TCRdb copy is limited to in-frame clones, with some not included. The table includes around 14,000 clones, roughly 80% detected once. The sample comprised FFPE minimally invasive lung adenocarcinoma tissue. These receptors were collected from a person aged 65 to 79 with lung adenocarcinoma.

Of note for this clone: The junction departs from the called germline gene at one end, perhaps through a read error. The gene calls are TRBV6-1 and TRBJ2-7; D may be TRBD1 (6 bases). Germline values: CDR1 MNHNS, CDR2 SASEGT. This CDR3 has 12 residues. In nucleotides, the CDR3 is TGTGCCATCAGTGAGGCAGGACAGGAGCAGTACTTC. The encoded protein is CAISEAGQEQYF.

V usage is TRBV10-1 and J usage is TRBJ2-3; maybe TRBD2 (5 bases). There are 13 residues in the CDR3. V was pared by 6 bases and J by 4 bases, with 11 bases between. Per the germline V gene, CDR1 is WNHNN and CDR2 is SYGVQD (reference sequence). CDR3 sequence: CASRNSGSDTQYF. The CDR3 nucleotides read TGCGCCAGCAGGAATTCGGGGTCAGATACGCAGTATTTT.